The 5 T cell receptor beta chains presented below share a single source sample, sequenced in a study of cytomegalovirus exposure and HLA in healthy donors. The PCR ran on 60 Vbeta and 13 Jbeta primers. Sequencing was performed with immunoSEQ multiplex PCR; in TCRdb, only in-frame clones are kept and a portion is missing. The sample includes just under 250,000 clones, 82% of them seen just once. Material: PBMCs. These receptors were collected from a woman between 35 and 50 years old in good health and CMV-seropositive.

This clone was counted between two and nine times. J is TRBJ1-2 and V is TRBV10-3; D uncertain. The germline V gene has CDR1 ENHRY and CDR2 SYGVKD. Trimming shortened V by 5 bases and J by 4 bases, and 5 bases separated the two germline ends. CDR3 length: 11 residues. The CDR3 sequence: CAISYSYGYTF. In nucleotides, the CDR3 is TGTGCCATCAGTTACAGCTATGGCTACACCTTC.

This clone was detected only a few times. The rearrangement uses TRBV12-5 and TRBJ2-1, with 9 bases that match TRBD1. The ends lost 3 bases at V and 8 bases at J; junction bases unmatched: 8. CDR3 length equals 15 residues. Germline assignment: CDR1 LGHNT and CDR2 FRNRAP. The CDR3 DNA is TGTGCTAGTGGTTTCGGACAGGGGAGTGGTGATGAGCAGTTCTTC. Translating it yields CASGFGQGSGDEQFF.

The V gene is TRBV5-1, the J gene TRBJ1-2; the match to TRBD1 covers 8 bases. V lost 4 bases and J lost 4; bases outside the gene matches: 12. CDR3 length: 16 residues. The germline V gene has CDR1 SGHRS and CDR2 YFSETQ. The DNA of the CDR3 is TGCGCCAGCAGCCCGGACGGGACAGGTGAACTCTATGGCTACACCTTC. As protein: CASSPDGTGELYGYTF. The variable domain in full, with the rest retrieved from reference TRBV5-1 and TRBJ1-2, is KAGVTQTPRYLIKTRGQQVTLSCSPISGHRSVSWYQQTPGQGLQFLFEYFSETQRNKGNFPGRFSGRQFSNSRSEMNVSTLELGDSALYLCASSPDGTGELYGYTFGSGTRLTVV.

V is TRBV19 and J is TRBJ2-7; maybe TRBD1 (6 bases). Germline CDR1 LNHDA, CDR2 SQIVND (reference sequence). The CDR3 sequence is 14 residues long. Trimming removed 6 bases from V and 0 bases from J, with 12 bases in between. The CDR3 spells CASSERTASYEQYF. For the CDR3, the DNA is TGTGCCAGTAGCGAACGGACAGCCTCCTACGAGCAGTACTTC.

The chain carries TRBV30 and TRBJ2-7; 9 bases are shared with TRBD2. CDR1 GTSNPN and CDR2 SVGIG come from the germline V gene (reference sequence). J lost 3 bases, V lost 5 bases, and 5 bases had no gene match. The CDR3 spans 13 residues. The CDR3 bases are TGTGCCTGGGGCGGCGGGAGGGTCTACGAGCAGTACTTC. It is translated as CAWGGGRVYEQYF. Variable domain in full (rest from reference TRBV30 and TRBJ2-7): SQTIHQWPATLVQPVGSPLSLECTVEGTSNPNLYWYRQAAGRGLQLLFYSVGIGQISSEVPQNLSASRPQDRQFILSSKKLLLSDSGFYLCAWGGGRVYEQYFGPGTRLTVT.